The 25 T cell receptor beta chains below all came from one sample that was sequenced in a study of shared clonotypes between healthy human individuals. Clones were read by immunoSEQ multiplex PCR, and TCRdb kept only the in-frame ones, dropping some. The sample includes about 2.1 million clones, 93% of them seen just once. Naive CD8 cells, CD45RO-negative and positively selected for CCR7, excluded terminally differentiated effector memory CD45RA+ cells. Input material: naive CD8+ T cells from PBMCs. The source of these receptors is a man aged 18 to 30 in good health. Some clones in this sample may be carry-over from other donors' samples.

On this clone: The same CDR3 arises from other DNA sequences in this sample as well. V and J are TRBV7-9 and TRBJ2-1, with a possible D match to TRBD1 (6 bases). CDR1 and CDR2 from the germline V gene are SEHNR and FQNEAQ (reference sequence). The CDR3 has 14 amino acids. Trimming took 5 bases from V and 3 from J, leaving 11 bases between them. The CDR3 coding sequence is TGTGCCAGCAGCCTGGACAGAAACTACAATGAGCAGTTCTTC. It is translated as CASSLDRNYNEQFF.

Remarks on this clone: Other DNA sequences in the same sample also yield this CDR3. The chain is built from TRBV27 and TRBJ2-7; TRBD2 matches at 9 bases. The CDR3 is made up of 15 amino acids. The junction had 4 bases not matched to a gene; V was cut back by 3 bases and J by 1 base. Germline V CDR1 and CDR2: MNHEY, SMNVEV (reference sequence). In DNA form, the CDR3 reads TGTGCCAGCAGTTTCTCGCTAGCGGGGTCCTACGAGCAGTACTTC. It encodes CASSFSLAGSYEQYF.

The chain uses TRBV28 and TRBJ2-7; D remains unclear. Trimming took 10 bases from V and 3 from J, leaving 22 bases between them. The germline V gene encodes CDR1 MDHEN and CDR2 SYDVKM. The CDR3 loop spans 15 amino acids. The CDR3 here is CATVPVRRANYEQYF. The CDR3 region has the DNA TGTGCCACCGTCCCTGTCCGACGGGCCAACTACGAGCAGTACTTC.

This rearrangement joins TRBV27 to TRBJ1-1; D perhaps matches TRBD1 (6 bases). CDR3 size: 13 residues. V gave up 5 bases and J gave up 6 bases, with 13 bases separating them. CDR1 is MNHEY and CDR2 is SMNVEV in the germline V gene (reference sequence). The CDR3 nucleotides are TGTGCCAGCAGTCCACAGGGCGATGCTGAAGCTTTCTTT. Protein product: CASSPQGDAEAFF.

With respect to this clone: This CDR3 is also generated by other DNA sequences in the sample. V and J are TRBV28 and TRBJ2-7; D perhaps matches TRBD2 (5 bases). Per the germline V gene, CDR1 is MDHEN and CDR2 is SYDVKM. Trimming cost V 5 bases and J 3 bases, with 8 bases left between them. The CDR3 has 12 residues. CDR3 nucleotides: TGTGCCAGCAGTCCCGGACTCTACGAGCAGTACTTC. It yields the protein CASSPGLYEQYF.

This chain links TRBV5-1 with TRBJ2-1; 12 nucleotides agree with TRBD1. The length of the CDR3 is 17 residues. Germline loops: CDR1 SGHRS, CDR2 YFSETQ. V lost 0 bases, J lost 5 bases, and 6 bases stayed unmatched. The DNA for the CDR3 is TGCGCCAGCAGCTTGGTGGGACAGGGGGCGCTAGACAATGAGCAGTTCTTC. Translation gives CASSLVGQGALDNEQFF.

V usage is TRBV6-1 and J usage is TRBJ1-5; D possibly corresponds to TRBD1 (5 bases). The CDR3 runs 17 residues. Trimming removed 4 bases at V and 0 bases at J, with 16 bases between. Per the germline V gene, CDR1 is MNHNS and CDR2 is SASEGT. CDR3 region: CASSGRTGYYSNQPQHF. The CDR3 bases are TGTGCCAGCAGTGGGCGTACAGGTTACTATAGCAATCAGCCCCAGCATTTT.

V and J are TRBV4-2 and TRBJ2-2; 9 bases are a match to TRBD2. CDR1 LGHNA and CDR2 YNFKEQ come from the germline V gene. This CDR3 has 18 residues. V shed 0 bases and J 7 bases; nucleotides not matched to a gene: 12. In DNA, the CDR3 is TGTGCCAGCAGCCAAGAGGCCCCTTGGCGGGAGGGCGGCGGGGAGCTGTTTTTT. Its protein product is CASSQEAPWREGGGELFF.

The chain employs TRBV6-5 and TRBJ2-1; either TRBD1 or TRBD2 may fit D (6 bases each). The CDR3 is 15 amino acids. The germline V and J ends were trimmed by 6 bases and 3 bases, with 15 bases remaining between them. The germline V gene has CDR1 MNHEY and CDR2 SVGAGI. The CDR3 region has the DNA TGTGCCAGCAGCGCTCCACAGGGAGGCTACAATGAGCAGTTCTTC. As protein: CASSAPQGGYNEQFF.

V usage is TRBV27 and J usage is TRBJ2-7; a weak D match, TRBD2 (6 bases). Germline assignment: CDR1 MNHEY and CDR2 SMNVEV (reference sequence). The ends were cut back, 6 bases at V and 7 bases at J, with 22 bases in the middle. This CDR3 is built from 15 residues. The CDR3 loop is CASSYLADPSGEQYF. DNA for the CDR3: TGTGCCAGCAGCTATTTAGCGGATCCCTCGGGTGAGCAGTACTTC.

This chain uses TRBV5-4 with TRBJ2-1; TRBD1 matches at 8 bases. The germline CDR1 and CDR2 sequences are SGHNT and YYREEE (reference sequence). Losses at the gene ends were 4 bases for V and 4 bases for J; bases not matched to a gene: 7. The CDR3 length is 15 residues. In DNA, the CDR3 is TGTGCCAGCAGCCCTTTTGGGACAGGATACAATGAGCAGTTCTTC. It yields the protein CASSPFGTGYNEQFF.

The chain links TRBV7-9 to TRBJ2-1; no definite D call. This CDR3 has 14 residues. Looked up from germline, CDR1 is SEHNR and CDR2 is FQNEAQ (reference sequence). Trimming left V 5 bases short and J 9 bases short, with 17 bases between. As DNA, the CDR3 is TGTGCCAGCAGCGGAGCATTTACTCTGGGTGAGCAGTTCTTC. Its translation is CASSGAFTLGEQFF.

CDR3 sequence reads: CASSPRGHNEQFF. Written as DNA, the CDR3 is TGTGCCAGCAGCCCCCGGGGCCACAATGAGCAGTTCTTC. The rearrangement joins TRBV7-6 to TRBJ2-1, with D possibly being TRBD1 or TRBD2 (5 bases each). CDR1 SGHVS and CDR2 FNYEAQ come from the germline V gene. The CDR3 consists of 13 residues. V gave up 5 bases and J gave up 5 bases, with 10 bases separating them. The full variable domain, its missing parts supplied by reference TRBV7-6 and TRBJ2-1, is GAGVSQSPRYKVTKRGQDVALRCDPISGHVSLYWYRQALGQGPEFLTYFNYEAQQDKSGLPNDRFSAERPEGSISTLTIQRTEQRDSAMYRCASSPRGHNEQFFGPGTRLTVL.

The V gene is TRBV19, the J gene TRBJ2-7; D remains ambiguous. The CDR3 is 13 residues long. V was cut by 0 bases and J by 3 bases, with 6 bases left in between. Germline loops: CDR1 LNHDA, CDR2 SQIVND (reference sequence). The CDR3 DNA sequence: TGTGCCAGTAGTATAGATATCCGCTACGAGCAGTACTTC. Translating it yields CASSIDIRYEQYF.

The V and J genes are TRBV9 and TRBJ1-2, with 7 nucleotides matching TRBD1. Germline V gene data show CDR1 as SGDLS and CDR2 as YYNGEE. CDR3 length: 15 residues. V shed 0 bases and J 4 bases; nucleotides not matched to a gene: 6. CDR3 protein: CASSVDTGEVYGYTF. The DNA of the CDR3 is TGTGCCAGCAGCGTAGATACAGGGGAGGTCTATGGCTACACCTTC.

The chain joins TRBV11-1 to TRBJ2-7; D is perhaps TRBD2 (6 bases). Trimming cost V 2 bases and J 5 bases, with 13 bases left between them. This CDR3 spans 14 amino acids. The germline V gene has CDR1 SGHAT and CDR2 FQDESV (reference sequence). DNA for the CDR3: TGTGCCAGCAGCTTATTGGAGGGCGTCGACGAGCAGTACTTC. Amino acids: CASSLLEGVDEQYF. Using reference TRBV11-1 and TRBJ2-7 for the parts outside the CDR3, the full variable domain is EAEVAQSPRYKITEKSQAVAFWCDPISGHATLYWYRQILGQGPELLVQFQDESVVDDSQLPKDRFSAERLKGVDSTLKIQPAELGDSAMYLCASSLLEGVDEQYFGPGTRLTVT.

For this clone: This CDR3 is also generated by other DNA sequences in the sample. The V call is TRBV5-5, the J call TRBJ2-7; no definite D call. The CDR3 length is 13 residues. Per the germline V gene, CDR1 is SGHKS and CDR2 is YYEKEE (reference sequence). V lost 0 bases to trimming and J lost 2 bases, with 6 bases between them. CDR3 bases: TGTGCCAGCAGCTTGGTTGTGACCTACGAGCAGTACTTC. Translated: CASSLVVTYEQYF.

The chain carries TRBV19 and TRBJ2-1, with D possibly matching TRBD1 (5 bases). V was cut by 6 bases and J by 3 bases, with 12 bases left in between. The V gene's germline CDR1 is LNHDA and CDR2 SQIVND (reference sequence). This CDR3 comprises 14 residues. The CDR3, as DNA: TGTGCCAGTAGCCCAGGGCATATCTACAATGAGCAGTTCTTC. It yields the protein CASSPGHIYNEQFF.

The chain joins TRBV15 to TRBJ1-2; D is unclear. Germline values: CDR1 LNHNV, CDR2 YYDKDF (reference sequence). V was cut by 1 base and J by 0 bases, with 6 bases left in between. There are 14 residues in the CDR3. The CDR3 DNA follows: TGTGCCACCAGCAGAGGGTACACTAACTATGGCTACACCTTC. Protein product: CATSRGYTNYGYTF. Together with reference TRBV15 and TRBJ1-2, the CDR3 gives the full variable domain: DAMVIQNPRYQVTQFGKPVTLSCSQTLNHNVMYWYQQKSSQAPKLLFHYYDKDFNNEADTPDNFQSRRPNTSFCFLDIRSPGLGDTAMYLCATSRGYTNYGYTFGSGTRLTVV.

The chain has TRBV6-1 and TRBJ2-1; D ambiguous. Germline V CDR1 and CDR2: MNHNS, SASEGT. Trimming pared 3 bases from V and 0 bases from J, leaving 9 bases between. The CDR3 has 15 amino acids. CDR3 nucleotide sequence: TGTGCCAGCAGTGATGCGTTAAGCTCCTACAATGAGCAGTTCTTC. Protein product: CASSDALSSYNEQFF.

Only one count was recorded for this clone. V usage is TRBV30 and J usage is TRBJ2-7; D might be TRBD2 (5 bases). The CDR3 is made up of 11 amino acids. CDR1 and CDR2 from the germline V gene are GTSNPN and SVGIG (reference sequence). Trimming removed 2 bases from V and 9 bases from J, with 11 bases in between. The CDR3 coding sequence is TGTGCCTGGAGTATTGGAGGTGCGCAGTACTTC. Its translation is CAWSIGGAQYF.

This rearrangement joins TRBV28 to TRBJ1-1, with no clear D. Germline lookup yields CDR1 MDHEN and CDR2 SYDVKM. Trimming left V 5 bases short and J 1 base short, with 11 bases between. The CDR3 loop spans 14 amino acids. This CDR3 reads CASSPRGGNTEAFF. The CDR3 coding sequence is TGTGCCAGCAGTCCCCGTGGAGGGAACACTGAAGCTTTCTTT.

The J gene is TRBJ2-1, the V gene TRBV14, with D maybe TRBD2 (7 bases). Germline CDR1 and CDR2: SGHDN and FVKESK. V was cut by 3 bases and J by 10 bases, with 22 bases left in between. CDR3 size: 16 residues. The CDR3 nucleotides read TGTGCCAGCAGCCAGGCGGCGGGGGCCGACCGGGGGGAGCAGTTCTTC. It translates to CASSQAAGADRGEQFF.

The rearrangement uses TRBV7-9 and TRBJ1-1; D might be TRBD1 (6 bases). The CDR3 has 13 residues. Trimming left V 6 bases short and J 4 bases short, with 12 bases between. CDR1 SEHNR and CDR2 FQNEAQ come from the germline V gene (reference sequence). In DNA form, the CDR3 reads TGTGCCAGCAGGTACAGGGCCGGCACTGAAGCTTTCTTT. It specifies CASRYRAGTEAFF.

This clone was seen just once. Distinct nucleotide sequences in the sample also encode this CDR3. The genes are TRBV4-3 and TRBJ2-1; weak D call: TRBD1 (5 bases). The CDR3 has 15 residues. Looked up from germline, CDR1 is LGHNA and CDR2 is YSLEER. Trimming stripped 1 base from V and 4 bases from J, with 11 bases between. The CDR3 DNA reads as TGCGCCAGCAGCCAAGGGGCAGGGTCGTACAATGAGCAGTTCTTC. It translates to CASSQGAGSYNEQFF.